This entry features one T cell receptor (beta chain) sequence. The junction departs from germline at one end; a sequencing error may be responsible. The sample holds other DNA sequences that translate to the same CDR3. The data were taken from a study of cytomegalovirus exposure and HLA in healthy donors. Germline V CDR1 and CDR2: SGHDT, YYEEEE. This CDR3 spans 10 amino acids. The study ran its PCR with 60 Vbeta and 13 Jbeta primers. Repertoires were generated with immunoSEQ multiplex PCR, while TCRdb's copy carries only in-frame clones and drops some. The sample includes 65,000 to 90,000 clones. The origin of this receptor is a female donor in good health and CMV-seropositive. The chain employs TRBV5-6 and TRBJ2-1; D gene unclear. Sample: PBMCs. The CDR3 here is CASSVNEQFF. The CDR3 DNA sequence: TGTGCAAGCAGTGTAAATGAGCAGTTCTTC.